This TCR beta chain was obtained from a study of shared clonotypes between healthy human individuals. Background on the study: The study enrolled a couple of women and a few men aged 18 to 49. Per-donor plates numbered three CD4 naive, three CD4 memory, two CD8 naive and one CD8 memory.

The CDR3 loop spans 15 amino acids. V was clipped by 0 bases and J by 5 bases, with 12 bases between them. Germline CDR1 reads SGDLS; CDR2 reads YYNGEE. Libraries were prepared by immunoSEQ multiplex PCR; TCRdb keeps only in-frame clonotypes and omits some of them. Altogether about 2.5 million clones are present, around 93% being singletons, with the ten largest covering 0.37%. This rearrangement joins TRBV9 to TRBJ1-5; D possibly corresponds to TRBD1 (6 bases). The clonotype was recovered from a man aged 18 to 30 in good health. Some clones in this sample may be carry-over from other donors' samples. Sequencing input: naive CD4+ T cells from PBMCs. Noted subset: CD45RA+ positively selected. The CDR3 coding sequence is TGTGCCAGCAGCGTAGAAGGGGAGGGGGATCAGCCCCAGCATTTT. It translates to CASSVEGEGDQPQHF.